This TCR beta chain was observed in a study of cytomegalovirus exposure and HLA in healthy donors. Study results and limitations: With DRB1 most and HLA-C fewest, TCR association rates differed between HLA loci in a later analysis. Three chains tied to CMV proved CMV antigen-specific in vitro. CMV serostatus stood as the only immune exposure information on hand. Owing to their indistinguishability, certain V segments, notably TRBV6-2 and TRBV6-3, were excluded.

This clone was seen more than once but under ten times. Its antigen is unknown. PCR used 60 Vbeta primers and 13 Jbeta primers. Measured with immunoSEQ multiplex PCR; TCRdb has only the in-frame clones, and not every one. This table has about 200,000 clones, roughly 73% appearing once. V trimming: 3 bases; J trimming: 7 bases; junction bases outside the gene matches: 5. Germline CDR1 and CDR2: KGHSH and LQKENI. This CDR3 comprises 15 residues. This clonotype was sampled from a woman between 25 and 40 years old in good health and CMV-seronegative. The gene calls are TRBV18 and TRBJ1-4, with 10 bases matching TRBD1. The sequenced sample consisted of PBMCs. The CDR3 is CASSPRTGGVEKLFF. The CDR3 coding sequence is TGTGCCAGCTCACCGCGGACAGGGGGTGTTGAAAAACTGTTTTTT.